The 11 T cell receptor beta chains given below trace back to one sample, sequenced in a study of cytomegalovirus exposure and HLA in healthy donors. The PCR used 60 Vbeta and 13 Jbeta primers. Profiled with immunoSEQ multiplex PCR; TCRdb holds only in-frame clones, not every one. The sample shows 100,000 to 150,000 clones, approximately 75% of them seen only once. Material: PBMCs. The receptor source for this set is a man aged 30 to 39 in good health and CMV-seronegative.

The V call is TRBV7-2, the J call TRBJ2-1; maybe TRBD2 (6 bases). The CDR3 loop spans 13 amino acids. Trimming removed 1 base at V and 10 bases at J, with 11 bases between. Germline CDR1 is SGHTA and CDR2 is FQGNSA. This CDR3 is CASSLGPGLEQFF. The CDR3, as DNA: TGTGCCAGCAGCTTAGGTCCCGGACTAGAGCAGTTCTTC.

The chain couples TRBV4-2 to TRBJ1-2; 7 positions match TRBD1. CDR1 LGHNA and CDR2 YNFKEQ come from the germline V gene. This CDR3 region has 16 residues. V was pared by 4 bases and J by 5 bases, with 13 bases of the junction left unmatched. For the CDR3, the DNA is TGTGCCAGCAGCCTACACTCGACAGGGCCCTCGTATGGCTACACCTTC. It yields the protein CASSLHSTGPSYGYTF.

The genes are TRBV7-4 and TRBJ2-1; 13 bases fit TRBD2. Germline V gene sequence: CDR1 SGHVT, CDR2 SQSDAQ. V lost 4 bases to trimming and J lost 0 bases; unmatched junction nucleotides: 15. This CDR3 comprises 21 residues. CDR3 sequence (DNA): TGTGCCAGCAGCTACCGGACTAGCGGGGGACTTGTTTTTAGCTCCTACAATGAGCAGTTCTTC. It is translated as CASSYRTSGGLVFSSYNEQFF.

The chain is built from TRBV7-2 and TRBJ1-3, with a tentative D call TRBD1 (5 bases). V was pared by 1 base and J by 2 bases, with 9 bases between. The germline V gene encodes CDR1 SGHTA and CDR2 FQGNSA. CDR3 length: 15 residues. CDR3 sequence: CASSLVVGPGNTIYF. The CDR3 nucleotides read TGTGCCAGCAGCTTAGTTGTGGGGCCTGGAAACACCATATATTTT.

To note about this clone: Relative to the germline gene, one junction end is altered; a read error may explain this. The rearrangement links TRBV7-9 to TRBJ2-3; TRBD2 agrees at 13 bases. The V gene's germline CDR1 is SEHNR and CDR2 FQNEAQ (reference sequence). This CDR3 comprises 16 residues. This chain's CDR3 is CSSSPRTSGGPDTQYF. For the CDR3, the DNA is TGTTCCAGCAGCCCCCGGACTAGCGGGGGCCCAGATACGCAGTATTTT.

This clone was detected once. The chain employs TRBV14 and TRBJ2-2; D remains unclear. The CDR3 totals 13 residues. Germline V lookup: CDR1 SGHDN, CDR2 FVKESK. With 4 bases removed from V and 4 bases from J, the gap between germline ends came to 7 bases. In nucleotides, the CDR3 is TGTGCCAGCAGCCCCTGGGCCACCGGGGAGCTGTTTTTT. The encoded protein is CASSPWATGELFF. Full variable domain (outside the CDR3, taken from reference TRBV14 and TRBJ2-2): EAGVTQFPSHSVIEKGQTVTLRCDPISGHDNLYWYRRVMGKEIKFLLHFVKESKQDESGMPNNRFLAERTGGTYSTLKVQPAELEDSGVYFCASSPWATGELFFGEGSRLTVL.

V gene TRBV5-4 combines with J gene TRBJ1-2; the D is unclear. V lost 7 bases to trimming and J lost 0 bases, with 22 bases between them. This CDR3 spans 17 amino acids. The germline V gene encodes CDR1 SGHNT and CDR2 YYREEE (reference sequence). In nucleotides, the CDR3 is TGTGCCAGCTTCGACCAGGAGGTGGGCGATCCTAACTATGGCTACACCTTC. It is translated as CASFDQEVGDPNYGYTF.

The rearrangement links TRBV4-1 to TRBJ2-2; perhaps TRBD1 as D (6 bases). The V and J ends lost 5 bases and 6 bases respectively, with 22 bases between them. This CDR3 is built from 17 residues. Germline values: CDR1 MGHRA, CDR2 YSYEKL. The CDR3 DNA reads as TGCGCCAGCAGCTTCCAGACAGGCGGAATAGGAGCCGGGGAGCTGTTTTTT. Its translation: CASSFQTGGIGAGELFF.

Only a few counts were recorded for this clone. The chain carries TRBV4-2 and TRBJ1-2; 8 nucleotides line up with TRBD1. CDR1 and CDR2 (germline): LGHNA, YNFKEQ. J gave up 6 bases and V 5 bases, and 5 bases lay outside the gene matches. The CDR3 has 13 residues. Here the CDR3 DNA reads TGTGCCAGCAGCGGGCAGGGGGCGGATGGCTACACCTTC. This gives the protein CASSGQGADGYTF.

CDR3 in DNA: TGTGCCAGCAGCTTACCCCGGACAGGCAGGAGTATTAACTATGGCTACACCTTC. Amino acids: CASSLPRTGRSINYGYTF. This rearrangement joins TRBV11-2 to TRBJ1-2; 7 nucleotides line up with TRBD1. Losses at the gene ends were 2 bases for V and 1 base for J; bases not matched to a gene: 13. Germline V gives CDR1 SGHAT, CDR2 FQNNGV. The CDR3 spans 18 residues.

This clone was seen once. This chain uses TRBV2 with TRBJ1-2; possible D gene TRBD1, 5 bases. Between the trimmed V and J ends, which lost 4 bases and 7 bases, there was a span of 13 bases. Germline-derived CDR1 and CDR2 are SNHLY and FYNNEI. This CDR3 comprises 13 residues. CDR3 bases: TGTGCCAGCAGTGTAAGCCAGGGTGGTGGCTACACCTTC. Encoded protein: CASSVSQGGGYTF.